A selection of T cell receptor beta chains follows, all from one sample in a study of T cells in Graves' hyperthyroidism and ophthalmopathy. TCRdb itself ran the multiplex PCR reads through MiXCR, one entry per CDR3 protein. The sample shows 500,000 to 600,000 distinct CDR3 sequences, roughly a sixth of them seen only once. Material for sequencing was blood. These receptors all come from a woman under 30 with Graves' hyperthyroidism. The CDR3 runs from the conserved cysteine through the conserved F or W. D genes are given only for firm matches. Some rows mark clone size as missing; the rest say once, few, many or name a class of expanded clone.

J	length	size	V	D	DNA	CDR3
TRBJ2-2	16	many	TRBV11-2	-	TGTGCCAGCAGCCGAGTTCAGGGGTGGAACACCGGGGAGCTGTTTTTT	CASSRVQGWNTGELFF
TRBJ1-1	14	-	TRBV28	-	TGTGCCAGCAGTCCCGGGACTGGGAACACTGAAGCTCTCTTT	CASSPGTGNTEALF
TRBJ1-5	16	-	TRBV7-8	-	TGTGCCAGCAACCGGGACACCCGGACGAGCAATCAGCCCCAGCATTTT	CASNRDTRTSNQPQHF
TRBJ2-3	17	-	TRBV7-3	TRBD2	TGTGCCAGCCCAGGGACTGGCGGGGGGGCAGGCACAGATACGCAGTATTTT	CASPGTGGGAGTDTQYF
TRBJ1-1	15	-	TRBV29-1	-	TGCAGCGTTGAATGGACCTCCTCGAGTGGCACTGAAGCTTTCTTT	CSVEWTSSSGTEAFF
TRBJ2-7	15	many	TRBV7-9	-	TGTGCCAGCAGCTTAGTAGGCCAGGAGGACTACGAGCAGTACTTC	CASSLVGQEDYEQYF
TRBJ2-1	14	-	TRBV9	-	TGTGCCAGCAGCGTAAGTGACTCCTACAATGAGCAGTTCTTC	CASSVSDSYNEQFF
TRBJ2-7	13	-	TRBV7-2	-	TGTGCCAGCACCAGGGGGGGGGGCTACGAGCAGTACTTC	CASTRGGGYEQYF
TRBJ1-1	14	many	TRBV6-5	-	TGTGCCAGCAGTTACAGCGACAGTGGCACTGAAGCTTTCTTT	CASSYSDSGTEAFF
TRBJ2-1	15	-	TRBV29-1	-	TGCAGCGTCTCGACCCAGGGGGGAATTTACCACGAGCAGTTCTTC	CSVSTQGGIYHEQFF
TRBJ2-1	18	-	TRBV4-1	TRBD2	TGCGCCAGCAGCCACCCCCGAGGAGGAGCGGGAGGGCTCAACGAGCAGTTCTTC	CASSHPRGGAGGLNEQFF
TRBJ2-2	15	many	TRBV20-1	TRBD1	TGCAGTGCTAGCAGGACAGGGGCGGGCACCGGGGAGCTGTTTTTT	CSASRTGAGTGELFF
TRBJ1-4	16	few	TRBV6-1	-	TGTGCCAGCAGACCCTGGACCCGCGCAACTAATGAAAAACTGTTTTTT	CASRPWTRATNEKLFF
TRBJ1-1	14	many	TRBV7-8	TRBD1	TGTGCCAGCAGCTTCAGGGGGGGCAACACTGAAGCTTTCTTT	CASSFRGGNTEAFF
TRBJ1-6	14	-	TRBV6-2/TRBV6-3	TRBD1	TGTGCCAGCAAGCCGGGACAGGTGAATTCACCCCTCCACTTT	CASKPGQVNSPLHF
TRBJ2-5	12	few	TRBV12-3/TRBV12-4	-	TGTGCCAGCAGTTTTGGGCTGGAGACCCAGTACTTC	CASSFGLETQYF
TRBJ2-3	15	many	TRBV2	-	TGTGCCAGCAGTTTCGAGACTTCTAGCACAGATACGCAGTATTTT	CASSFETSSTDTQYF
TRBJ2-7	14	many	TRBV27	TRBD2	TGTGCCAGCAGTAGGACTAGCGGTGCCTACGAGCAGTACTTC	CASSRTSGAYEQYF
TRBJ2-1	18	few	TRBV12-5	TRBD2	TGTGCTAGTGGTTTGGAACCCCTACTAGCGGGAGGGTACAATGAGCAGTTCTTC	CASGLEPLLAGGYNEQFF
TRBJ2-2	15	few	TRBV18	-	TGTGCCAGCTCACCATCAACCCTCGGCACCGGGGAGCTGTTTTTT	CASSPSTLGTGELFF
TRBJ1-5	15	many	TRBV6-2/TRBV6-3	-	TGTGCCAGCAGTTACTCCCCGGACTCCCATCAGCCCCAGCATTTT	CASSYSPDSHQPQHF
TRBJ2-2	17	-	TRBV4-2	-	TGTGCCAGCAGCCAAAGCCCCGTCGGGGCCACGGTCGGGGAGCTGTTTTTT	CASSQSPVGATVGELFF
TRBJ2-1	17	many	TRBV3-1	TRBD2	TGTGCCAGCAGCCAAGGGCTAGCGGGAGGAAATGTCAATGAGCAGTTCTTC	CASSQGLAGGNVNEQFF
TRBJ2-1	15	-	TRBV27	TRBD2	TGTGCCAGCAGCCCAATGAAGCGGGGGGGCTATGAGCAGTTCTTC	CASSPMKRGGYEQFF
TRBJ1-4	16	few	TRBV19	TRBD1	TGTGCCAGTAGTAAAAATACAGGGGCAACTAATGAAAAACTGTTTTTT	CASSKNTGATNEKLFF
TRBJ2-2	13	few	TRBV2	-	TGTGCCACCCACGGGGGTGGGACCGGGGAGCTGTTTTTT	CATHGGGTGELFF
TRBJ2-7	16	-	TRBV13	-	TGTGCCAGCAGCTTAGTGGGACACCTCAGATCCTACGAGCAGTACTTC	CASSLVGHLRSYEQYF
TRBJ2-7	11	-	TRBV28	-	TGTGCCAGCAGAACCGCTTGGGAGCAGTACTTC	CASRTAWEQYF
TRBJ2-1	16	many	TRBV28	-	TGTGCCAGCAGTTACGGAGGGGGGGGAGAGACCACACCGCAGTTCTTC	CASSYGGGGETTPQFF
TRBJ1-1	11	-	TRBV29-1	-	TGCAGCGTCACAGAGAACACTGAAGCTTTCTTT	CSVTENTEAFF
TRBJ1-1	13	-	TRBV6-2/TRBV6-3	-	TGTGCCAGCAGTTGGGTGGTAGGCACTGAAGCTTTCTTT	CASSWVVGTEAFF
TRBJ2-4	14	few	TRBV20-1	TRBD2	TGCAGTGCTAGCGGGGGGATAGCCAAAAACATTCAGTACTTC	CSASGGIAKNIQYF
TRBJ2-1	20	many	TRBV20-1	TRBD2	TGCAGTGCTAGATCCTTCACCGGGACTAGCGGGAGGCCACACTACAATGAGCAGTTCTTC	CSARSFTGTSGRPHYNEQFF
TRBJ2-2	16	few	TRBV7-8	TRBD2	TGTGCCAGCAGCTTGTCGCGGGGGGCCAGTGTCGGGGAGCTGTTTTTT	CASSLSRGASVGELFF
TRBJ2-1	15	-	TRBV14	-	TGTGCCAGCAGCCAAGGGGGTGTAACACGCAATGAGCAGTTCTTC	CASSQGGVTRNEQFF
TRBJ2-5	16	-	TRBV5-1	-	TGCGCCAGCAGTAGCGAGGGGGGGGCGCCGGAAGAGACCCAGTACTTC	CASSSEGGAPEETQYF